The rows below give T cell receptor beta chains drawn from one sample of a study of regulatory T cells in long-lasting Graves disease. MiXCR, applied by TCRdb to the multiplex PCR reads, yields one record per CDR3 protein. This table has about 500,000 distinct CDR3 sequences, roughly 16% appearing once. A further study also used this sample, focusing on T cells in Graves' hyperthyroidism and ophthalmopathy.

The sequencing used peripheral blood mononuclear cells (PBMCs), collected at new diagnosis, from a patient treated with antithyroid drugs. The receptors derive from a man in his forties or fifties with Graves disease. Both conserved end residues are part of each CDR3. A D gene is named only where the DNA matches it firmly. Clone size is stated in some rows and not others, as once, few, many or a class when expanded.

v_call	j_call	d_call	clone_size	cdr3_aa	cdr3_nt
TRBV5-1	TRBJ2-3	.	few	CASSLALPPTDTQYF	TGCGCCAGCAGCTTGGCCTTGCCCCCCACAGATACGCAGTATTTT
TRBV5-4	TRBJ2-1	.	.	CASSPGGEPYNEQFF	TGTGCCAGCAGCCCGGGTGGGGAACCCTACAATGAGCAGTTCTTC
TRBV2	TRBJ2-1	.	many	CASSQRRTIDNEQFF	TGTGCCAGCAGTCAAAGGCGAACTATTGACAATGAGCAGTTCTTC
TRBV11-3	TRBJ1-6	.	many	CASSARGSNSPLHF	TGTGCCAGCAGTGCTCGGGGTTCTAATTCACCCCTCCACTTT
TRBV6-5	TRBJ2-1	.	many	CASSSQEGEQFF	TGTGCCAGCAGTTCGCAGGAGGGTGAGCAGTTCTTC
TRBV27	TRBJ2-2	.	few	CAPQHGELFF	TGTGCCCCGCAGCATGGGGAGCTGTTTTTT
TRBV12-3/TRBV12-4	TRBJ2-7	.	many	CASSFLRGRGDEQYF	TGTGCCAGCAGTTTTCTCCGGGGCCGGGGCGACGAGCAGTACTTC
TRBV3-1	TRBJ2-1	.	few	CASSQDSGTGNEQFF	TGTGCCAGCAGCCAAGATTCAGGGACGGGGAATGAGCAGTTCTTC
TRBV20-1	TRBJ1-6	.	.	CSARVGEISPLHF	TGCAGTGCTAGAGTCGGGGAAATTTCACCCCTCCACTTT
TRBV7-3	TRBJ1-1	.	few	CASSSGTNEALF	TGTGCCAGCAGCTCCGGGACAAATGAAGCTCTCTTT
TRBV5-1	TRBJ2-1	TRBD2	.	CASSPHPLTSGRSDEQFF	TGCGCCAGCAGCCCCCACCCCCTTACTAGCGGGAGGAGCGATGAGCAGTTCTTC
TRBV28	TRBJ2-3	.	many	CASSLPLMVDTQYF	TGTGCCAGCAGTTTACCCCTTATGGTGGATACGCAGTATTTT
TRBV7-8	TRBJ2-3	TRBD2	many	CASSFLGLGGRARSSDTQYF	TGTGCCAGCAGCTTCCTCGGACTGGGCGGGAGGGCCAGGAGCTCAGATACGCAGTATTTT
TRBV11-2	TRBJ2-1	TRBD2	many	CASSPGERGFYNEQFF	TGTGCCAGCAGCCCCGGCGAGCGGGGATTCTACAATGAGCAGTTCTTC
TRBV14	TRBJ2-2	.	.	CASSPVRTSGTGELFF	TGTGCCAGCAGCCCGGTGCGGACCTCGGGGACCGGGGAGCTGTTTTTT
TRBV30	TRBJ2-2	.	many	CAWNQGSNTGELFF	TGTGCCTGGAATCAAGGGAGCAACACCGGGGAGCTGTTTTTT
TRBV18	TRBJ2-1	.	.	CASSPLGTSNSYNEQFF	TGTGCCAGCTCACCACTGGGTACTAGTAACTCCTACAATGAGCAGTTCTTC
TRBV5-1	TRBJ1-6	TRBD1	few	CASSWDRGHSPLHF	TGCGCCAGCAGCTGGGACAGGGGGCATTCACCCCTCCACTTT